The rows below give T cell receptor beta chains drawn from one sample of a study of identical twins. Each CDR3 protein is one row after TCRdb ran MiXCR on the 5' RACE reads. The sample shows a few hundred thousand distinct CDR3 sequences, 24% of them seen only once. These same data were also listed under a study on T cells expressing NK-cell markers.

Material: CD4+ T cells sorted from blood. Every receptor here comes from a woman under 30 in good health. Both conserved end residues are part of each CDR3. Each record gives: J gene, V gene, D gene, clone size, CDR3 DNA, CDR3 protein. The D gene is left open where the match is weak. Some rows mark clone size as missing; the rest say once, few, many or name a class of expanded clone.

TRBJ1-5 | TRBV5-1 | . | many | TGCGCCAGCAGCTTGGATAGCAATCAGCCCCAGCATTTT | CASSLDSNQPQHF
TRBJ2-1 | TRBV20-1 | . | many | TGCAGTGCTAGGTCCCCTTTAGCGGCTTCCTACAATGAGCAGTTCTTC | CSARSPLAASYNEQFF
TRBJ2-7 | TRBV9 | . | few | TGTGCCAGCAGCCCCCGCCAGGTAGGGAGGTACGAGCAGTACTTC | CASSPRQVGRYEQYF
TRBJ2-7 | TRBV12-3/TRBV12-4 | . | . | TGTGCCAGCGGGGCAGCCTACGAGCAGTACTTC | CASGAAYEQYF
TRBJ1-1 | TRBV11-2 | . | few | TGTGCCAGCAGCTTTCTAGGTGGAGGCTACACTGAAGCTTTCTTT | CASSFLGGGYTEAFF
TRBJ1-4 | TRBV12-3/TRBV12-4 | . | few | TGTGCCAGCAGTTTAAGGGTAGATGGTGAAAAACTGTTTTTT | CASSLRVDGEKLFF
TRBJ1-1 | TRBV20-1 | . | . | TGCAGTGCCATATTCATAGGCACTGAAGCTTTCTTT | CSAIFIGTEAFF
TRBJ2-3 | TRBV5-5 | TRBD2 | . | TGTGCCAGCAGCGTTAGTTACGGACTAGCGGGAGGGGTCGATACGCAGTATTTT | CASSVSYGLAGGVDTQYF
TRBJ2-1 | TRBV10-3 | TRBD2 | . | TGTGCCATCAAGGCGGGGGGGAGCGATGAGCAGTTCTTC | CAIKAGGSDEQFF
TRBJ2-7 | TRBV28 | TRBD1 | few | TGTGCCAGCGAGAGGGGGCGCGAGCAGTACTTC | CASERGREQYF
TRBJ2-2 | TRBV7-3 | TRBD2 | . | TGTGCCAGCAGCGCTATTGGACTAGCGGAGAACACCGGGGAGCTGTTTTTT | CASSAIGLAENTGELFF
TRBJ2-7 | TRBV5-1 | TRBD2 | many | TGCGCCAGCAGCTGGACTAGCGGGAAGAGCGAGCAGTACTTC | CASSWTSGKSEQYF
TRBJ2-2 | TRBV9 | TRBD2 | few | TGTGCCAGCAGCGTCATAGGACTAGCGACCGGGGAGCTGTTTTTT | CASSVIGLATGELFF
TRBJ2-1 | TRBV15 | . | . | TGTGCCACCAGCAGAGCGAGGGGACTTGTAGGGAGAGGCTCCTACAATGAGCAGTTCTTC | CATSRARGLVGRGSYNEQFF
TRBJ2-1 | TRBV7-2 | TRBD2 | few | TGTGCCAGCAGCTACACCGGGACTAGCGGGATCAATGAGCAGTTCTTC | CASSYTGTSGINEQFF
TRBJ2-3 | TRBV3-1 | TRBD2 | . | TGTGCCAGCAGCCGACTCGGACTAGCGGACACAGATACGCAGTATTTT | CASSRLGLADTDTQYF
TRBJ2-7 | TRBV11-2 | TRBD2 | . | TGTGCCAGCAGCTTAGATCTAAGCGGGACGATCTACGAGCAGTACTTC | CASSLDLSGTIYEQYF
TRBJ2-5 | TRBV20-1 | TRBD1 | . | TGCAGTGCTACCGGCCAGGGACAGGGGGTTGGAGAGACCCAGTACTTC | CSATGQGQGVGETQYF
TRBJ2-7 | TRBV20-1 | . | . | TGCAGTGCTAGAGTCCCTAGGGCCGTCGAGCAGTACTTC | CSARVPRAVEQYF
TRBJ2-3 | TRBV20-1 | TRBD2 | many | TGCAGTGCAGGACTAGCGATTACAGATACGCAGTATTTT | CSAGLAITDTQYF
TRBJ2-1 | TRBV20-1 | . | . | TGCAGTGCCGTACTCGGGGAGTTAAATGAGCAGTTCTTC | CSAVLGELNEQFF
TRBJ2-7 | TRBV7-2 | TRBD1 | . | TGTGCCAGCAGCTTAGTAGGGACAGGAGGTTCCCACGAGCAGTACTTC | CASSLVGTGGSHEQYF